This TCR beta chain was profiled in a study of vaccination and CD4 T cells after COVID-19 (dated 2022 in TCRdb). For the study in its entirety: Convalescent patients had a positive SARS-CoV-2 result on nasal swab PCR, and of these patients, nine had mild disease and one had severe disease. The convalescent cohort comprised six males and four females, including two Hispanic individuals, seven Caucasians, two Asians and one multiracial person. Two doses of either the Pfizer-BioNTech BNT162b2 vaccine (n=8) or the Moderna mRNA-1273 vaccine (n=2) were administered to participants. Post-COVID blood samples were collected from convalescent patients a median of about 92 days after diagnosis, with a range of about 30 to 161 days. The time from the second vaccine dose to post-vaccine blood sampling had a median of roughly 77 days and ranged from about 14 to 250 days. The cultures were stimulated with overlapping spike peptide pools from SARS-CoV-2 and from the common cold coronaviruses HCoV-NL63, HCoV-OC43 and HCoV-229E. Control cultures used a CEFX viral epitope pool as positive control, an HIV-1 Nef peptide pool as negative control, or no peptide. The spike-specific CD4+ TCR repertoire was compared before and after mRNA vaccination in about nine COVID-19 convalescent patients and a handful of infection-naive healthy vaccine recipients. Findings and caveats that apply to the study as a whole: Of the vaccine-specific clones found in convalescent patients, nearly all (304 of 307) were mono-reactive for SARS-CoV-2 spike instead of being cross-reactive with common cold coronaviruses. Only a relatively small number of convalescent patients were included in the study, and early timepoints following natural infection were not analyzed. The median number of SARS-CoV-2-reactive clonotypes rose from approximately 20 after infection to roughly 38 after vaccination, but the change was not significant. Among the post-vaccine SARS-CoV-2-reactive clones in convalescent patients, a median roughly 85% showed up only after vaccination, which suggests vaccine-specific priming.

In the paper's terms, the treatment or condition label means: roughly 10-day PBMC culture with coronavirus spike peptide pools or control peptides (ViraFEST assay). To expand antigen-specific T cells with peptide pools and then pick out the expanded clonotypes through TCR sequencing, the study relied on the ViraFEST assay. The convalescent patients' positive SARS-CoV-2 PCR tests were from March to December 2020, which was before the Alpha, Beta and Delta variants emerged in the United States. PBMCs were cultured at approximately 2 million per well in IMDM supplemented with approximately 5% human AB serum and 8.5 to 10 IU/ml IL-2, with about 11 ug/ml peptide pools added. On days 3 and 7, half of the culture medium was replaced with fresh IL-2-containing medium. After about 10 days of culture, CD4+ T cells were isolated by negative selection using the EasySep CD4+ T cell isolation kit. PBMCs were separated from whole blood using Ficoll-Paque Plus gradient centrifugation and then either used fresh or cryopreserved at -140C. Culture conditions were generally each tested in triplicate wells.

Trimming takes 7 bases from V and 8 bases from J, and the germline ends sit 20 bases apart. The CDR3 starts with the cysteine, ends with the phenylalanine, and has 14 residues. CDR3 DNA is the only sequence kept; it has 42 bases, read in frame from the first base. The germline V gene encodes CDR1 SNHLY and CDR2 FYNNEI. The library was built by means of PCR. At the Johns Hopkins FTIC core, DNA from the cultured CD4+ T cells underwent TCR sequencing with the Oncomine TCR Beta short-read assay. The QIAamp micro DNA kit was used to extract genomic DNA from the cultured CD4+ T cells. Oncomine TCR Beta libraries made from cultured CD4+ T cells were pooled using unique dual indexes and sequenced on an Illumina iSeq 100. The study's processing was this. Non-productive sequences were removed, and CDR3s that did not start with C, did not end with F or W, or were shorter than 7 amino acids were discarded. The MANAFEST web application identified antigen-specific clonotypes by comparing peptide-stimulated wells against reference wells and other culture wells. An FDR below 0.05, an odds ratio above 5, and a productive frequency above 0.1% in at least two of three replicate wells were required for clones to be considered positive. A clonotype counted as cross-reactive if it showed significant expansion both in the SARS-CoV-2 spike wells and in at least one common cold coronavirus spike condition. CDR3 homology was assessed with Levenshtein distances (stringdist) and unrooted phylogenetic trees (ape) in R version 3.6.1. TCRdb reran the public reads through fastp at Q25 and MiXCR, keeping productive beta chains. Each entry is one CDR3 protein sequence, shown with its most common DNA and genes. It is TCRdb's table, rather than the study itself, that gives the V and J calls and clone size. The sample table contains about 14,000 distinct CDR3 sequences; only one count was recorded for less than 30% of them. The ten most abundant clones make up approximately 23% of the sample.

Relative to its sample, this clonotype is large (0.1 to 1%). Its antigen is currently not known. No clone much larger than this one lies a single base away; base qualities are absent. This chain is built from TRBV2 and TRBJ1-2, with TRBD1 perhaps the D gene, on 6 matching bases. Sequenced sample: cultured CD4+ T cells from blood. The origin of this receptor is a human donor with COVID-19. The CDR3 has the sequence CASTRPVPGDGYTF. The DNA is TGTGCCAGCACCCGCCCGGTCCCAGGGGACGGCTACACCTTC.